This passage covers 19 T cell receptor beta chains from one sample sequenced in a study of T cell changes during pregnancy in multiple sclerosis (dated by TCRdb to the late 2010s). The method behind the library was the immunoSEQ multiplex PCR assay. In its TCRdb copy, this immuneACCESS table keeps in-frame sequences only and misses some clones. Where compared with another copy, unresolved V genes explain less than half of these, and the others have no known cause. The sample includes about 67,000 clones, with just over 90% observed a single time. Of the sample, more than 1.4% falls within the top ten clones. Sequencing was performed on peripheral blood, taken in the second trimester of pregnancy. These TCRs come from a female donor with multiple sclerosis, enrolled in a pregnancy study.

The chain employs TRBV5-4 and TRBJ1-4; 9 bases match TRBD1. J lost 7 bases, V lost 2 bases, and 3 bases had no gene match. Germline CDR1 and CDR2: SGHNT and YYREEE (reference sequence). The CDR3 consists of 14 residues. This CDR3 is CASSLQGATEKLFF. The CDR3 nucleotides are TGTGCCAGCAGCTTACAGGGGGCGACTGAAAAACTGTTTTTT.

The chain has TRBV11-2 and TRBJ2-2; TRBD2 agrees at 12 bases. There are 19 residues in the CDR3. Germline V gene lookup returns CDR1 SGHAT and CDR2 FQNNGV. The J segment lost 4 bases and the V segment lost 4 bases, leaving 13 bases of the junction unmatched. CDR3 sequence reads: CASSSLPLAGGPGTGELFF. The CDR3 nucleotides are TGTGCCAGCAGCTCCCTGCCCCTAGCGGGAGGGCCGGGCACCGGGGAGCTGTTTTTT.

The CDR3 DNA follows: TGTGCCAGCAGCTGGGACTGGAAAGATGAGCAGTTCTTC. Translation gives CASSWDWKDEQFF. The chain is built from TRBV7-6 and TRBJ2-1; a possible D gene is TRBD2 (6 bases). Germline V CDR1 and CDR2: SGHVS, FNYEAQ. V was shortened by 4 bases and J by 8 bases, with 12 bases between the two germline ends. The CDR3 spans 13 residues.

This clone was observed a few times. The CDR3: CASSYDRNTEAFF. CDR3 bases: TGTGCCAGCAGTTACGACAGGAACACTGAAGCTTTCTTT. J is TRBJ1-1 and V is TRBV6-5; weak D call: TRBD1 (5 bases). The germline CDR1 and CDR2 sequences are MNHEY and SVGAGI. There are 13 residues in the CDR3. V dropped 2 bases and J dropped 1 base, with 5 bases sitting between them.

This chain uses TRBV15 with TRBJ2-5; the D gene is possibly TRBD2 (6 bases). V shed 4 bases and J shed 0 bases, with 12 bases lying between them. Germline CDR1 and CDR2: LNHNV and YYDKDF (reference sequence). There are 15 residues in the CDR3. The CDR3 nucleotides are TGTGCCACCAGCAAGCTCCGGGAGAACCAAGAGACCCAGTACTTC. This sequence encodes CATSKLRENQETQYF.

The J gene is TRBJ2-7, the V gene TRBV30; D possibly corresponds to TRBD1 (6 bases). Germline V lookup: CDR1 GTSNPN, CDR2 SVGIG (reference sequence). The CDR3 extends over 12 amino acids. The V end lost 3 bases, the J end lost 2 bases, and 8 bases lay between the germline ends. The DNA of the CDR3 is TGTGCCTGGAGCAGGGGTCCCTACGAGCAGTACTTC. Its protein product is CAWSRGPYEQYF.

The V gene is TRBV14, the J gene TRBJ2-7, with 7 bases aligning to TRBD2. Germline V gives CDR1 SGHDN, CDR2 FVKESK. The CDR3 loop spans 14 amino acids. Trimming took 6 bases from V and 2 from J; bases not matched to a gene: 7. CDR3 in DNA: TGTGCCAGCAGTATAGCGGGCTGGACCTACGAGCAGTACTTC. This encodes CASSIAGWTYEQYF.

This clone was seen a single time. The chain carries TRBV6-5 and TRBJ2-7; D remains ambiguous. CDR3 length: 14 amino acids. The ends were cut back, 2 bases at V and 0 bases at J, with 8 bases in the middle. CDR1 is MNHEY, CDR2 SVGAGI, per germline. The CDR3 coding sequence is TGTGCCAGCAGTTACCGGTCAAGCTCCTACGAGCAGTACTTC. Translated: CASSYRSSSYEQYF.

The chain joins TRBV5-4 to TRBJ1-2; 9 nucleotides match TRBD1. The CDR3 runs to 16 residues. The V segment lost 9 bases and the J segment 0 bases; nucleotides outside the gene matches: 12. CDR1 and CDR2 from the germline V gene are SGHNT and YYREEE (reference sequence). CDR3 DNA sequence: TGTGCCACCGTCACAGGGGGCGAGGGGCCTAACTATGGCTACACCTTC. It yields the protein CATVTGGEGPNYGYTF. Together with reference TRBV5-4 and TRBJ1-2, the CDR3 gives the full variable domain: ETGVTQSPTHLIKTRGQQVTLRCSSQSGHNTVSWYQQALGQGPQFIFQYYREEENGRGNFPPRFSGLQFPNYSSELNVNALELDDSALYLCATVTGGEGPNYGYTFGSGTRLTVV.

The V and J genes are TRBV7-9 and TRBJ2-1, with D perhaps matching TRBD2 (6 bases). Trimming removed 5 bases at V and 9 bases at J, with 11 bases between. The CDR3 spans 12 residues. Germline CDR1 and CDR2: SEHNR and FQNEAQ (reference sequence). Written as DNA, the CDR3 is TGTGCCAGCAGCCCGACCGGGGGTGAGCAGTTCTTC. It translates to CASSPTGGEQFF.

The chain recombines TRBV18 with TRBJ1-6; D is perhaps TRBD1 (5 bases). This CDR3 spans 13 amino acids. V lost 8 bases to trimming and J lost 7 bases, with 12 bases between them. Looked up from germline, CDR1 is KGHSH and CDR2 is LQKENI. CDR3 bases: TGTGCCAGCCACGGGGGGGGAAATTCACCCCTCCACTTT. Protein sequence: CASHGGGNSPLHF. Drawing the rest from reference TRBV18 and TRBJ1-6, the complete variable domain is NAGVMQNPRHLVRRRGQEARLRCSPMKGHSHVYWYRQLPEEGLKFMVYLQKENIIDESGMPKERFSAEFPKEGPSILRIQQVVRGDSAAYFCASHGGGNSPLHFGNGTRLTVT.

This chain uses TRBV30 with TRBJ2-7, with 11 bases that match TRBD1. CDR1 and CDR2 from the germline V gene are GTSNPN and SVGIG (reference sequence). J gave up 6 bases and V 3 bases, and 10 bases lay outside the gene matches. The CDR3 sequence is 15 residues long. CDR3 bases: TGTGCCTGGAGGGCGGGGACAGGGGGAGGCGGCGAGCAGTACTTC. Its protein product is CAWRAGTGGGGEQYF.

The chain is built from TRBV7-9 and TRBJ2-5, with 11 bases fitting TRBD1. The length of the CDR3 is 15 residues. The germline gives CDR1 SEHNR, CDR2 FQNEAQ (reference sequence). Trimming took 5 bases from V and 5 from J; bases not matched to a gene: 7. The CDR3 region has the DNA TGTGCCAGCAGCCCGGGACAGGGGGTCCGGGAGACCCAGTACTTC. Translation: CASSPGQGVRETQYF. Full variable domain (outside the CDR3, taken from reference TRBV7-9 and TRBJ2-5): DTGVSQNPRHKITKRGQNVTFRCDPISEHNRLYWYRQTLGQGPEFLTYFQNEAQLEKSRLLSDRFSAERPKGSFSTLEIQRTEQGDSAMYLCASSPGQGVRETQYFGPGTRLLVL.

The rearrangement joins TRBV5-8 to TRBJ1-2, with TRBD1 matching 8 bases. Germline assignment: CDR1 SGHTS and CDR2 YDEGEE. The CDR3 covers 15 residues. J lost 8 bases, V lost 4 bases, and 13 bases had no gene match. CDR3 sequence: CASSRRTGPYKGYTF. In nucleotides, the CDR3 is TGTGCCAGCAGCCGACGGACAGGGCCGTATAAGGGCTACACCTTC.

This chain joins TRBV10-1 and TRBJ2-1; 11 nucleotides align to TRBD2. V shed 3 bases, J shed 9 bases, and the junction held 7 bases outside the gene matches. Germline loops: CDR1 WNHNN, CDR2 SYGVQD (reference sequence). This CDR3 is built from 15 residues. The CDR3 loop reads CASSDHPGLAVEQFF. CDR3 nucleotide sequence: TGCGCCAGCAGTGACCACCCGGGACTAGCGGTTGAGCAGTTCTTC.

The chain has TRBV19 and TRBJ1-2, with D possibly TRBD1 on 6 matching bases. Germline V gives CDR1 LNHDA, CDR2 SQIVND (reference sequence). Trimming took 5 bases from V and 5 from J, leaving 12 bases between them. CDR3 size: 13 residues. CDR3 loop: CASSDGQIYGYTF. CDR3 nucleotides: TGTGCCAGTAGTGACGGACAGATTTATGGCTACACCTTC.

For the CDR3, the DNA is TGCGCCAGCAGCCTGCAGGGGGTAGCTAATGAAAAACTGTTTTTT. This sequence encodes CASSLQGVANEKLFF. The chain joins TRBV5-1 to TRBJ1-4, with 7 bases identical to TRBD1. The V segment lost 4 bases and the J segment 3 bases; nucleotides outside the gene matches: 6. The CDR3 length is 15 residues. From germline, CDR1 is SGHRS and CDR2 YFSETQ. Based on the CDR3 plus reference TRBV5-1 and TRBJ1-4, the full variable domain is KAGVTQTPRYLIKTRGQQVTLSCSPISGHRSVSWYQQTPGQGLQFLFEYFSETQRNKGNFPGRFSGRQFSNSRSEMNVSTLELGDSALYLCASSLQGVANEKLFFGSGTQLSVL.

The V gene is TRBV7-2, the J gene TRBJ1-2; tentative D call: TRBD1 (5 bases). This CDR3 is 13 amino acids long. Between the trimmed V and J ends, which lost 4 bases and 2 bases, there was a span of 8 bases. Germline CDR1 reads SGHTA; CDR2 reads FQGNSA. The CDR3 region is CASSYDRNYGYTF. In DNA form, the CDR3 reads TGTGCCAGCAGCTACGACAGAAACTATGGCTACACCTTC.

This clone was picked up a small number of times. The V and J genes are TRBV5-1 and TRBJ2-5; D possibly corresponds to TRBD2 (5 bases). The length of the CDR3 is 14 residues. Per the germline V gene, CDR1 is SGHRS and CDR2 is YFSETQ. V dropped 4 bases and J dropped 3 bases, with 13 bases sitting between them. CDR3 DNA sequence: TGCGCCAGCAGCCCAGCGGTGCGGAAAGAGACCCAGTACTTC. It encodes CASSPAVRKETQYF.